The T cell receptor beta chain described here comes from a study of PD-L1 blockade in urothelial cancer (dated by TCRdb to about 2017). Study-level background: Therapy was started in about 2014 for all patients, and atezolizumab 1,200 mg was administered intravenously every 3 weeks. Durable clinical benefit meant progression-free survival longer than 6 months, and TCR features were also tested against progression-free and overall survival. Some 30 patients had pretreatment blood TCR-seq, 24 had at least one posttreatment blood collection, and 24 had tumor TCR-seq. Somatic, immune and clinical correlates of response to PD-L1 blockade with atezolizumab in urothelial cancer were the focus of an exploratory multi-omic analysis. In the same patients, whole exome sequencing and RNA sequencing of pretreatment tumors were performed in addition to TCR sequencing. Patients had an ECOG performance status of 0 or 1 and had received between 0 and 3 prior chemotherapy regimens. Blood samples were analyzed at 3 weeks after treatment start (second dose) and at 6 weeks after treatment start. About 90% of the roughly 29 patients were identified as males with urothelial cancer of bladder origin, and a prior smoking history was reported by 18 of 29 patients. Blood samples gave a median of 141,255 T cells and tens of thousands of unique TCRs, with a median clonality of 0.080. Durable clinical benefit was achieved by nine patients but not by the remaining 20. Pretreatment tumor samples and matched peripheral blood, collected serially before and after atezolizumab treatment, underwent TCR sequencing.

In the case of this clone: The clone's antigen remains unknown. Base-call qualities are not available, and no considerably larger clone is one nucleotide away.

To estimate absolute template abundance from read counts, synthetic TCR analog templates were spiked into each PCR. Using the immunoSEQ assay, TCRbeta CDR3 regions were amplified from genomic DNA with bias-controlled V and J gene primers. Sequencing of rearranged TCRbeta segments was performed at approximately 20X coverage. The study's own analysis went as follows. Clustering was used to correct sequencing errors, and CDR3s were annotated against IMGT so that V, D and J genes could be assigned. Downstream analyses used only productive TCRbeta rearrangements, leaving out any out-of-frame or stop-codon sequences. Clonality was computed as one minus Shannon entropy normalized by the log of the number of unique productive sequences. Clones differing between time points or between blood and tumor were identified by Fisher's exact test with Benjamini-Hochberg correction at adjusted p below 0.01. What TCRdb holds here is the immuneACCESS table cut down to in-frame rearrangements. Part of the clones is not present; checked against another copy, under half of the missing clones reflect an unresolved V gene, and the others are unexplained. V, J and clone size derive from that table, while D and trimming were established from the DNA sequence. In all, the sample holds approximately 38,000 clones, and around nine tenths of those were seen once. The ten largest make up 24% of the sample.

The time point label, read with the paper, signifies: peripheral blood 6 weeks after treatment start. The cohort comprised around 31 patients with locally advanced or metastatic urothelial carcinoma treated at Memorial Sloan Kettering on a trial protocol. Peripheral blood mononuclear cells were collected from each patient pretreatment and during treatment, giving between 1 and 8 total time points per patient. The Qiagen DNeasy Blood extraction kit was used to purify genomic DNA from total PBMCs and tumor samples. PBMCs were collected pretreatment and during treatment, and were isolated and stored as previously described. The germline V gene sets CDR1 to SNHLY and CDR2 to FYNNEI. V is cut back by 6 bases and J by 8 bases, with 13 bases in the junction unmatched. The cysteine opens and the phenylalanine closes a CDR3 of 15 amino acids. Kept here is only the CDR3 DNA, which spans 45 bases and is read in frame from base 1.

The research as a whole found: Among patients with durable benefit, tumor-associated TCR clones showed greater expansion in peripheral blood 3 weeks after treatment started (n ≈ 22, p = 0.022). A pretreatment peripheral blood TCR clonality below the median was linked to improved progression-free and overall survival. Because the sample size was small (n = 29) and many of the analyses were exploratory, the results are meant to be hypothesis-generating.

The chain joins TRBV2 to TRBJ2-1, with 7 junctional bases fitting TRBD2. The TCR comes from a man aged 55-75 years with urothelial cancer. This specimen consisted of PBMCs, obtained around atezolizumab (anti-PD-L1) treatment. The encoded CDR3 is CASRVRAGVSDEQFF. Read as DNA, the sequence is TGTGCCAGCAGGGTTCGGGCGGGAGTCTCGGATGAGCAGTTCTTC.